The entry below gives a single T cell receptor beta chain sequence along with its context. The sample comes from a study of blood T cell repertoires in COVID-19. Study background: The samples span acute and convalescent COVID-19 from the United States, Italy and Spain. The analysed material was cDNA or gDNA that came from T cells, B-cell-depleted T cells, or PBMCs.

The germline CDR1 and CDR2 sequences are LNHDA and SQIVND (reference sequence). The CDR3 has 14 residues. V gave up 5 bases and J gave up 4 bases; unmatched junction bases: 6. Original processing methods: Reference gene primer amplification in the assay estimated nucleated cell counts. The data were produced by immunoSEQ multiplex PCR, yet TCRdb's version contains in-frame clones alone and is incomplete. From that table come the V and J calls and clone size; the DNA was used to work out D and trimming. The table has around 60,000 clones, 55% to 75% seen once. Seattle researchers signed up patients amid active infection and tracked them longitudinally.

This TCR was sampled from a woman between 65 and 79 years old with COVID-19, enrolled during active disease. Sequencing was carried out using peripheral blood. The chain uses TRBV19 and TRBJ1-1; 8 nucleotides agree with TRBD1. DNA for the CDR3: TGTGCCAGTAGTGCCGACAGGGGTGCCACTGAAGCTTTCTTT. Translation gives CASSADRGATEAFF.